This is a list of T cell receptor beta chains from one sample in a study of T cell responses to AZD1222 COVID-19 vaccine. The table came from immunoSEQ multiplex PCR; TCRdb's copy has only in-frame clones and leaves some out. Counted here are some 83,000 clones, around 91% occurring once; the ten biggest clones make up 5% to 6.5%. This sample comprised peripheral blood, obtained 28 days after the second AZD1222 dose. These receptors all come from an adult who received the AZD1222 COVID-19 vaccine. Both conserved end residues are part of each CDR3. Fields, in order: V gene, J gene, CDR3 protein.

>TRBV20-1|TRBJ1-2
CRGGYGYTF
>TRBV7-9|TRBJ1-5
CASTGSYSNQPQHF
>TRBV2|TRBJ1-6
CASSDSGYYNSPLHF
>TRBV12-3/TRBV12-4|TRBJ1-4
CASSDVEKLFF
>TRBV19|TRBJ1-5
CASSPRTARSNQPQHF
>TRBV27|TRBJ1-1
CASSFFHGNTEAFF
>TRBV18|TRBJ2-2
CASSPEGGAGAGELFF
>TRBV7-3|TRBJ1-2
CASSLRTAGGYTF
>TRBV4-3|TRBJ2-7
CASSQGRAPSYEQYF
>TRBV5-4|TRBJ2-3
CASSHSTPDTQYF
>TRBV11-2|TRBJ1-2
CASSFLGAGAPYYGYTF
>TRBV7-9|TRBJ2-3
CASSLFADTQYF
>TRBV7-9|TRBJ2-7
CASSLTSGTASYEQYF
>TRBV11-3|TRBJ2-1
CASSPRGASAYNEQFF
>TRBV24-1|TRBJ2-5
CATSDTGQGFGETQYF
>TRBV6-1|TRBJ2-3
CASSEGEIAGTGYIQYF
>TRBV7-9|TRBJ1-5
CASSPGTHNQPQHF
>TRBV11-3|TRBJ2-2
CASSPAGLRGGELFF
>TRBV5-8|TRBJ1-2
CASSLGSSGWDGYTF
>TRBV19|TRBJ2-2
CASSVLGRGELFF
>TRBV6-5|TRBJ1-2
CASSYSMYRDYGYTF
>TRBV6-5|TRBJ2-3
CASKIGLAGALW
>TRBV14|TRBJ2-6
CASSRLGGPGANVLTF
>TRBV3-1/TRBV3-2|TRBJ2-2
CAFWGSRSTGELFF
>TRBV5-4|TRBJ1-1
CASRLGTEAFF
>TRBV7-9|TRBJ1-5
CASSSWTDQPQHF
>TRBV18|TRBJ2-7
CASSPSWTGAYEQYF
>TRBV6-5|TRBJ2-5
CASTQTGGGETQYF
>TRBV4-1|TRBJ2-1
CASSQGLAGALGNEQFF
>TRBV11-2|TRBJ2-5
CASSFGAQETQYF
>TRBV5-6|TRBJ2-1
CASSWGATRYNEQFF
>TRBV4-1|TRBJ1-1
CASRGDTEAFF
>TRBV10-1|TRBJ2-7
CASSPTRASYEQYF
>TRBV6-5|TRBJ1-1
CASSSRGGRTEAFF
>TRBV5-1|TRBJ1-1
CASSFAGMTEAFF
>TRBV19|TRBJ2-3
CASSIGTSFTDTQYF
>TRBV6-5|TRBJ1-5
CASTQMLNQPQHF
>TRBV30|TRBJ1-6
CAWSSQGNSPLHF
>TRBV6-2/TRBV6-3|TRBJ2-7
CASSKLRRTLSYEQYF
>TRBV19|TRBJ1-1
CASSRTGKATEAFF
>TRBV7-2|TRBJ1-2
CASSLGFYGYTF
>TRBV5-4|TRBJ1-2
CASSLDSNYGYTF
>TRBV28|TRBJ1-6
CASSKVAGVGSPLHF
>TRBV5-1|TRBJ2-7
CASSSLTTGTAYEQYF
>TRBV28|TRBJ1-1
CATTKGRAAFF
>TRBV18|TRBJ1-1
CASSPSQRNTEAFF
>TRBV3-1/TRBV3-2|TRBJ2-7
CASREHGTGGWDEQYF
>TRBV12-5|TRBJ2-5
CASGLVLSGVLETQYF